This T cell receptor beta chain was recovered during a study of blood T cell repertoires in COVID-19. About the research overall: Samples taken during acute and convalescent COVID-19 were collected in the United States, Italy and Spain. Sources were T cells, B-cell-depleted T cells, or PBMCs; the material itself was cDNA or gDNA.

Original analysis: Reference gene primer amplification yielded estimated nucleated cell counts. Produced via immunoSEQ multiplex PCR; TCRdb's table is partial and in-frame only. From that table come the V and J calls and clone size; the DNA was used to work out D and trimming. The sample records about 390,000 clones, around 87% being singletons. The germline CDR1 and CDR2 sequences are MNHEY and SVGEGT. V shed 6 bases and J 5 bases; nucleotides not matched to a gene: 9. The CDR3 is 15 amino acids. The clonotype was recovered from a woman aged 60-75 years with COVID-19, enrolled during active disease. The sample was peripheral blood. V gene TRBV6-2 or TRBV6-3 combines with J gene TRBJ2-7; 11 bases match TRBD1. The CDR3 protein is CASRYRDRGTDEQYF. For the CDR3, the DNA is TGTGCCAGCAGATACCGGGACAGGGGGACGGACGAGCAGTACTTC.